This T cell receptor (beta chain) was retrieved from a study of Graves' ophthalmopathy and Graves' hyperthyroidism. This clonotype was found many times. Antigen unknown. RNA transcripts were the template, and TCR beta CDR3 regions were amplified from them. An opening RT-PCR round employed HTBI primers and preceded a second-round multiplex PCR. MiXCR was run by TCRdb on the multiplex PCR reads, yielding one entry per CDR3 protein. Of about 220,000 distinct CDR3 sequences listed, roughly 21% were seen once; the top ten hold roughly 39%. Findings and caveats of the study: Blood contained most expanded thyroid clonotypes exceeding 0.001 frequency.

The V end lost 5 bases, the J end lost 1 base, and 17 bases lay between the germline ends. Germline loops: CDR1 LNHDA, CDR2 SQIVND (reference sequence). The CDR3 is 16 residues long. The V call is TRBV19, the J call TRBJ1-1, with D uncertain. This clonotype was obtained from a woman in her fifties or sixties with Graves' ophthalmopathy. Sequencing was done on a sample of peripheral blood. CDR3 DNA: TGTGCCAGTAGTGACGGACGGACGAACTCGAACACTGAAGCTTTCTTT. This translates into CASSDGRTNSNTEAFF.